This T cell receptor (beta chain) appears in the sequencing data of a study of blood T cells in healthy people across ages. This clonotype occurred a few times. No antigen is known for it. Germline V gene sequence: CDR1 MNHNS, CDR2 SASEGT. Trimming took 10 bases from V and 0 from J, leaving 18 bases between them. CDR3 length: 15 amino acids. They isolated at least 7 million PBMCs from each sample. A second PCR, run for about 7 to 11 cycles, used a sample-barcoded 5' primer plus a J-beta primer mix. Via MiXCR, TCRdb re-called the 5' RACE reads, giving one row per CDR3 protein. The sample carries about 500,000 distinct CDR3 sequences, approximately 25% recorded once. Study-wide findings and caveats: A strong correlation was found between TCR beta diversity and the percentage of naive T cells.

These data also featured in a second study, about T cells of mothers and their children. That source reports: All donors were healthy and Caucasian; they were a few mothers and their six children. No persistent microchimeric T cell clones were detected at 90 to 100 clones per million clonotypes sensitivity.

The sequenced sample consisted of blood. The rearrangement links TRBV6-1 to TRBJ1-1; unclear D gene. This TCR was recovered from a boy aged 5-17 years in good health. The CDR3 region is CATIQEGMLNTEAFF. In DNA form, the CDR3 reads TGTGCCACCATACAAGAGGGTATGTTGAACACTGAAGCTTTCTTT.